This T cell receptor (beta chain) is drawn from a study of regulatory T cells in long-lasting Graves disease. Background on the study: Positivity for TSH receptor antibodies plus over 5 years of antithyroid drugs meant persistent Graves' disease.

According to the study, TCR beta libraries were built with iRepertoire HTBI primers and CDR3-region Arm-PCR. TCRdb used MiXCR to reprocess the multiplex PCR reads, holding one entry per CDR3 protein. The table shows fewer than 550,000 distinct CDR3 sequences, with roughly a fifth occurring only once. Time point indicated: persistent/refractory GD, antithyroid drugs over 5 years with positive TRAb. Researchers made the TCR library from RNA that was extracted from PBMCs. The CDR3 spans 14 residues. Germline V lookup: CDR1 MDHEN, CDR2 SYDVKM. The V segment lost 5 bases and the J segment 7 bases; nucleotides outside the gene matches: 4. This clonotype has just one count.

The source was peripheral blood mononuclear cells (PBMCs), collected when the disease was refractory, from a patient treated with antithyroid drugs. The sequence derives from a female donor with Graves disease. V is TRBV28 and J is TRBJ1-6; 8 bases line up with TRBD1. The CDR3 sequence is CASSADRDNSPLHF. The CDR3 coding sequence is TGTGCCAGCAGTGCGGACAGGGACAATTCACCCCTCCACTTT.